Listed below are T cell receptor beta chains from one sample, sequenced in a study of T cell responses to AZD1222 COVID-19 vaccine. This table comes from immunoSEQ multiplex PCR, and its TCRdb copy is limited to in-frame clones, with some not included. The sample records some 120,000 clones, about nine tenths being singletons. Sequenced material: peripheral blood, taken on day 0 of AZD1222 vaccination. Receptors were obtained from an adult in good health. Both conserved end residues are part of each CDR3. Fields, in order: V gene, clone size, CDR3 length, D gene, J gene, CDR3 DNA, CDR3 protein. A D gene is named only where the DNA matches it firmly. Clone size, where shown, is once, few, many, or a class for clones that have expanded.

V gene: TRBV7-9; clone size: .; CDR3 length: 16; D gene: TRBD2; J gene: TRBJ2-7; CDR3 DNA: TGTGCCAGCAGCTCAACGGGACTAGCGAATACCTACGAGCAGTACTTC; CDR3 protein: CASSSTGLANTYEQYF
V gene: TRBV2; clone size: .; CDR3 length: 14; D gene: .; J gene: TRBJ2-3; CDR3 DNA: TGTGCCAGCAACACCTTTCGGCGCACAGATACGCAGTATTTT; CDR3 protein: CASNTFRRTDTQYF
V gene: TRBV6-5; clone size: few; CDR3 length: 14; D gene: TRBD1; J gene: TRBJ2-7; CDR3 DNA: TGTGCCAGCAGGACAGGGGCAGGGACCTACGAGCAGTACTTC; CDR3 protein: CASRTGAGTYEQYF
V gene: TRBV24-1; clone size: .; CDR3 length: 13; D gene: .; J gene: TRBJ1-5; CDR3 DNA: TGTGCCACCAAGGGCGAGGGCAATCAGCCCCAGCATTTT; CDR3 protein: CATKGEGNQPQHF
V gene: TRBV2; clone size: .; CDR3 length: 13; D gene: .; J gene: TRBJ2-7; CDR3 DNA: TGTGCCAGCAGAGGGACTCGGGAATACGAGCAGTACTTC; CDR3 protein: CASRGTREYEQYF
V gene: TRBV3-1/TRBV3-2; clone size: .; CDR3 length: 16; D gene: TRBD1; J gene: TRBJ1-4; CDR3 DNA: TGTGCCAGCAGCCAAGGTTGGACAGGGCCTAATGAAAAACTGTTTTTT; CDR3 protein: CASSQGWTGPNEKLFF
V gene: TRBV5-4; clone size: .; CDR3 length: 17; D gene: TRBD2; J gene: TRBJ2-7; CDR3 DNA: TGTGCCAGCAGCTTTGACCTAGCGGGGGGCTCCGCTGACGAGCAGTACTTC; CDR3 protein: CASSFDLAGGSADEQYF
V gene: TRBV30; clone size: .; CDR3 length: 16; D gene: .; J gene: TRBJ2-7; CDR3 DNA: TGTGCCTGGAGTGTACGCGGGGTGGGCGCCTCCTACGAGCAGTACTTC; CDR3 protein: CAWSVRGVGASYEQYF
V gene: TRBV19; clone size: .; CDR3 length: 14; D gene: .; J gene: TRBJ1-5; CDR3 DNA: TGTGCCAGTAGTATAGGTGGGGATAATCAGCCCCAGCATTTT; CDR3 protein: CASSIGGDNQPQHF
V gene: TRBV5-1; clone size: .; CDR3 length: 15; D gene: TRBD2; J gene: TRBJ2-7; CDR3 DNA: TGCGCCAGCAGCTCTGGGACTAGCGGGCAGGGCGAGCAGTACTTC; CDR3 protein: CASSSGTSGQGEQYF
V gene: TRBV27; clone size: .; CDR3 length: 14; D gene: .; J gene: TRBJ2-2; CDR3 DNA: TGTGCCAGCAGTTTATTGGGTTCCACCGGGGAGCTGTTTTTT; CDR3 protein: CASSLLGSTGELFF
V gene: TRBV20-1; clone size: .; CDR3 length: 11; D gene: TRBD1; J gene: TRBJ1-2; CDR3 DNA: TGCAGTGCTACAGGGGGAGGAGGCTACACCTTC; CDR3 protein: CSATGGGGYTF